This T cell receptor beta chain was recovered during a study of blood T cell repertoires in COVID-19. Turning to the study itself: The United States, Italy and Spain provided the acute and convalescent COVID-19 samples.

Of note for this clone: Other DNA sequences of this sample code for an identical CDR3.

The protocol was immunoSEQ multiplex PCR, while the TCRdb copy is restricted to in-frame clones and leaves out a portion. The repertoire holds roughly 190,000 clones, with roughly 80% as singletons. Between the trimmed V and J ends, which lost 2 bases and 4 bases, there was a span of 5 bases. Germline V CDR1 and CDR2: DFQATT, SNEGSKA (reference sequence). The CDR3 loop spans 11 amino acids. J is TRBJ1-2 and V is TRBV20-1; no definite D call. This clonotype was obtained from a man between 60 and 75 years old with acute or convalescent COVID-19. What was sequenced was peripheral blood. The CDR3 nucleotides read TGCAGTGCTAGACGCGGCTATGGCTACACCTTC. Residues: CSARRGYGYTF.